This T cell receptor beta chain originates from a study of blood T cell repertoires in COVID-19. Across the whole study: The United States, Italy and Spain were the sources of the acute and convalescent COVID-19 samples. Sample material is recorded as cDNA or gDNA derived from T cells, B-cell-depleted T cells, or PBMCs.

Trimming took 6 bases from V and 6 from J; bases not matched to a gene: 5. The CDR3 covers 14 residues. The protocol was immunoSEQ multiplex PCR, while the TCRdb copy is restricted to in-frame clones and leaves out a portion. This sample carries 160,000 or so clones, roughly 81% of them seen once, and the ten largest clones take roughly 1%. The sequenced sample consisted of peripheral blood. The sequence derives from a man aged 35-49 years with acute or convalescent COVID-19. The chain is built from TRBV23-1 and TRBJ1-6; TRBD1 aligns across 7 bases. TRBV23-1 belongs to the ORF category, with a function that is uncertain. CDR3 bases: TGCGCCAGCAGCCCGCGGGACAGTAATTCACCCCTCCACTTT. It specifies CASSPRDSNSPLHF.